The rows below give T cell receptor beta chains drawn from one sample of a study of vaccination effects on CD4 cells after COVID-19. Data came from immunoSEQ multiplex PCR; TCRdb stores just in-frame clones and leaves some out. The profile covers approximately 70,000 clones, with approximately 80% appearing a single time and 1.2% taken by the ten largest. Antigens of these TCRs are unknown. The source material was CD4+ T cells from PBMCs cultured with HCoV-229E spike peptides, sampled after COVID-19 vaccination. These receptors were taken from a human donor who received a COVID-19 vaccine. CDR3s include the opening cysteine and the closing phenylalanine or tryptophan. A D gene is named only where the DNA matches it firmly. The size field is filled for only some rows; it gives once, few, many or a size class.

V: TRBV3-1/TRBV3-2
J: TRBJ1-5
size: -
D: -
length: 12
DNA: TGTGCCAGCAGCCAAGACGGGCAGCCCCAGCATTTT
CDR3: CASSQDGQPQHF

V: TRBV7-3
J: TRBJ2-3
size: once
D: -
length: 14
DNA: TGTGCCAGCAGCTTCGGGGACACCACAGATACGCAGTATTTT
CDR3: CASSFGDTTDTQYF

V: TRBV5-1
J: TRBJ1-3
size: -
D: -
length: 13
DNA: TGCGCCAGCAGCTTGGACCCTGGAAACACCATATATTTT
CDR3: CASSLDPGNTIYF

V: TRBV5-1
J: TRBJ2-4
size: -
D: TRBD1
length: 16
DNA: TGCGCCAGCAGCTACTACTCAGGGGGCGGAATAGACATTCAGTACTTC
CDR3: CASSYYSGGGIDIQYF

V: TRBV5-1
J: TRBJ1-4
size: -
D: TRBD1
length: 14
DNA: TGCGCCAGCAGCTCCGGGACAGCTGATGAAAAACTGTTTTTT
CDR3: CASSSGTADEKLFF

V: TRBV11-3
J: TRBJ2-1
size: -
D: TRBD1
length: 15
DNA: TGTGCCAGCAGCCAAGACAGGGGTTTGGTCAATGAGCAGTTCTTC
CDR3: CASSQDRGLVNEQFF

V: TRBV12-3/TRBV12-4
J: TRBJ2-2
size: -
D: -
length: 11
DNA: TGTGCCAGCCGAAGGACCGGGGAGCTGTTTTTT
CDR3: CASRRTGELFF

V: TRBV18
J: TRBJ1-5
size: -
D: TRBD1
length: 16
DNA: TGTGCCAGCTCACCACCGGGACAGGCGAGCAATCAGCCCCAGCATTTT
CDR3: CASSPPGQASNQPQHF

V: TRBV30
J: TRBJ2-5
size: -
D: TRBD2
length: 16
DNA: TGTGCCTGGCCCCATTATAGCGGGGGGGCAAGAGAGACCCAGTACTTC
CDR3: CAWPHYSGGARETQYF

V: TRBV6-6
J: TRBJ2-3
size: -
D: -
length: 14
DNA: TGTGCCAGCAGCCCCCCGGTTAGCACAGATACGCAGTATTTT
CDR3: CASSPPVSTDTQYF

V: TRBV2
J: TRBJ2-5
size: -
D: -
length: 16
DNA: TGTGCCAGCAGTGAAGCAGTCAGGGGATCCGTAGAGACCCAGTACTTC
CDR3: CASSEAVRGSVETQYF

V: TRBV7-2
J: TRBJ2-1
size: -
D: -
length: 15
DNA: TGTGCCAGCAGCCGGAGGGGGGGGGCAAGTAATGAGCAGTTCTTC
CDR3: CASSRRGGASNEQFF

V: TRBV5-5
J: TRBJ1-2
size: once
D: -
length: 14
DNA: TGTGCCAGCAGCTTGTATTGGGACAACTATGGCTACACCTTC
CDR3: CASSLYWDNYGYTF

V: TRBV24-1
J: TRBJ2-1
size: -
D: TRBD2
length: 19
DNA: TGTGCCACCAGTGGCCGTAGGGCTAGCGGGGGGGGGAGAAGGGATGAGCAGTTCTTC
CDR3: CATSGRRASGGGRRDEQFF

V: TRBV28
J: TRBJ1-3
size: few
D: -
length: 13
DNA: TGTGCCAGCAGTGAGGTGATTGGAAACACCATATATTTT
CDR3: CASSEVIGNTIYF

V: TRBV7-2
J: TRBJ2-5
size: -
D: -
length: 16
DNA: TGTGCCAGCAGCTTAGTATCTAGGGGTGTGCAAGAGACCCAGTACTTC
CDR3: CASSLVSRGVQETQYF

V: TRBV19
J: TRBJ2-1
size: -
D: -
length: 15
DNA: TGTGCCAGTGACGGAACAGCCGCGGCGGAGGGTGAGCAGTTCTTC
CDR3: CASDGTAAAEGEQFF

V: TRBV7-2
J: TRBJ1-1
size: -
D: -
length: 14
DNA: TGTGCCAGCAGTTCCCTACGGTGGGGCACTGAAGCTTTCTTT
CDR3: CASSSLRWGTEAFF

V: TRBV28
J: TRBJ2-1
size: -
D: TRBD1
length: 15
DNA: TGTGCCAGCAGCCCAGGGGGCGCTTCGGACAATGAGCAGTTCTTC
CDR3: CASSPGGASDNEQFF

V: TRBV7-3
J: TRBJ1-2
size: few
D: TRBD1
length: 17
DNA: TGTGCCAGCAGCTTAACGTCGGACAGGGGGCGCGCCTATGGCTACACCTTC
CDR3: CASSLTSDRGRAYGYTF

V: TRBV11-2
J: TRBJ2-1
size: -
D: TRBD2
length: 18
DNA: TGTGCCAGCAGCTCATTTCGATCTAGCGGGGGGGCATACAATGAGCAGTTCTTC
CDR3: CASSSFRSSGGAYNEQFF

V: TRBV15
J: TRBJ2-1
size: few
D: TRBD1
length: 16
DNA: TGTGCCACCAGCTTCCCAGGGGGCAGGTCTGACAATGAGCAGTTCTTC
CDR3: CATSFPGGRSDNEQFF

V: TRBV5-1
J: TRBJ1-4
size: -
D: TRBD1
length: 14
DNA: TGCGCCAGCAGCCAGGGGGCAGAAGATGAAAAACTGTTTTTT
CDR3: CASSQGAEDEKLFF

V: TRBV20-1
J: TRBJ1-3
size: few
D: -
length: 11
DNA: TGCAGTGCCGGGCCCGGAAACACCATATATTTT
CDR3: CSAGPGNTIYF

V: TRBV6-2/TRBV6-3
J: TRBJ1-5
size: -
D: -
length: 12
DNA: TGTGCCAGCAGTTCAGGGGAGAGGGCCCAGCATTTT
CDR3: CASSSGERAQHF

V: TRBV10-1
J: TRBJ2-1
size: -
D: -
length: 12
DNA: TGCGCCAGCAGTGAGTCGGTCAATGAGCAGTTCTTC
CDR3: CASSESVNEQFF

V: TRBV5-1
J: TRBJ2-6
size: -
D: -
length: 14
DNA: TGCGCCAGCAGCATTGAGGTTGGGGCCAACGTCCTGACTTTC
CDR3: CASSIEVGANVLTF

V: TRBV6-5
J: TRBJ1-2
size: once
D: -
length: 12
DNA: TGTGCCACTAACAGGGTCGAAGCTGGCTACACCTTC
CDR3: CATNRVEAGYTF

V: TRBV7-2
J: TRBJ1-2
size: once
D: -
length: 15
DNA: TGTGCCAGCAGCTTCTCGAGTTCCATTAACTATGGCTACACCTTC
CDR3: CASSFSSSINYGYTF

V: TRBV28
J: TRBJ1-1
size: -
D: -
length: 18
DNA: TGTGCCAGCAGTTGGCTATTTGGCGGGGGCCAGGGATACACTGAAGCTTTCTTT
CDR3: CASSWLFGGGQGYTEAFF